The entry below describes one T cell receptor beta chain. This clonotype was picked up many times. It has no known antigen specificity. No per-base quality is available; no much larger clone lies one base away. The data stem from a study of regulatory T cells in long-lasting Graves disease (dated by TCRdb to about 2021). Regarding the complete study: Antithyroid drugs had been taken for less than 3 months by newly diagnosed Graves' disease patients. The study took place in China and was registered as a clinical trial. A total of roughly 33 samples were covered by TCR sequencing, comprising about 13 persistent and 20 or so newly diagnosed Graves' disease patients. Peripheral blood TCR sequencing and RNA sequencing compared persistent Graves' disease patients with newly diagnosed Graves' disease patients. The paper as a whole reports these results and caveats: Sequencing and analysis were restricted to the TCR beta chain. The authors noted that the small sample size was a limitation that may lower accuracy. Lower TCR Shannon entropy and fewer highly expanded clones were observed in persistent Graves' disease patients than in newly diagnosed patients, which suggested clonal expansion. Persistent disease showed preferential use of TRBV28, TRBJ1-2 and TRBJ2-5, whereas newly diagnosed disease favored TRBV20-1 and TRBJ2-1. A larger number of public clonotypes was shared among persistent patients (2,741) than among newly diagnosed patients (approximately 1,000). Peripheral blood alone was examined, since thyroid tissue, which constituted the primary lesion, could not be accessed.

Per the publication, the time point label means: newly diagnosed GD, antithyroid drugs for less than 3 months. RNA was extracted from PBMCs in TRIzol for both TCR sequencing and RNA sequencing. The diagnosis of Graves' disease followed American Thyroid Association guidelines. Recruitment of patients was carried out at an endocrinology department in Xi'an, China. Each patient gave about 10 milliliters of peripheral blood, collected in an EDTA anticoagulant tube. PBMCs were isolated by Ficoll Paque Plus density gradient separation without further T cell sorting. An Agilent 2100 Bioanalyzer and agarose gel were used to check RNA quality, while a NanoDrop 2000 measured RNA concentration. V drops 1 base and J drops 0 bases, leaving 7 bases in between. The CDR3, from cysteine to phenylalanine, totals 15 residues. Just the 45-base CDR3 DNA is kept, in frame starting at base 1. CDR1 and CDR2, per the germline V gene, are SNHLY and FYNNEI.

The library was obtained by multiplex PCR. Sequencing took place on an Illumina HiSeq 4000. To build TCR beta libraries, CDR3 regions were amplified by Arm-PCR using iRepertoire HTBI primers. Gel purification was performed on PCR products prior to sequencing. Per the authors' processing: Gene usage analysis of CDR3 amino acid clonotypes relied on the 60 or so TRBV and 15 or so TRBJ segments identified across samples. COPE and FqMerger were used to merge filtered high-quality paired reads into contigs. BLAST was used to align contigs to IMGT TRBV, TRBD and TRBJ reference genes, with CDR3 defined following IMGT. Any clonotype with a frequency above 0.1% was classified as a highly expanded clone. Shannon entropy was used to measure repertoire diversity, and the Gini coefficient was used to measure V-J evenness. Clonotypes shared by more than one individual were considered public. TCRdb ran its own pipeline on the public reads, namely fastp trimming at Q25 and MiXCR clone calling, and kept in-frame beta chains. Every entry covers one CDR3 protein and lists the most common genes and DNA from its rows. These V and J calls derive from TCRdb rather than the authors' analysis. The sample table lists more than 400,000 distinct CDR3 sequences, 16% of them with a count of one. Around 10% of the sample is taken by the ten largest.

The same sample was also studied in work on T cells in Graves' hyperthyroidism and ophthalmopathy. As noted in the second study: Stable Graves' hyperthyroidism was defined as the absence of progression to ophthalmopathy over 18 months of follow-up. Hyperthyroidism patients were newly diagnosed, with disease duration under 2 months, and aged 18 to 65 years. The study excluded patients with uncontrolled infections, other autoimmune diseases, pregnancy or lactation. Diagnoses relied on clinical symptoms, serum thyroxine and TRAb, thyroid ultrasound and orbital computed tomography. The first round of RT-PCR for the TCR CDR3 was performed with the HTBI primer set and the Qiagen OneStep RT-PCR kit. Most expanded thyroid clonotypes (frequency above 0.001) were also detected in blood, a finding suggesting that blood repertoires may reflect thyroid immune responses. A 13 V-J signature model separated ophthalmopathy from stable hyperthyroidism, with about 90% sensitivity and roughly 84% specificity in cross-validation and 80%/75% in testing. In validation, the model predicted progression to ophthalmopathy a median of approximately 6.6 months before onset, with over 55% sensitivity and 72.22% specificity. A discovery cohort of fewer than 110 patients, 43 with Graves' ophthalmopathy and approximately 60 with stable Graves' hyperthyroidism, was used to find distinguishing TCR V-J signatures. Prospective prediction of ophthalmopathy was tested in an independent validation cohort of about 19 hyperthyroidism patients and roughly 16 patients who later progressed to ophthalmopathy. For training and testing, the roughly 100 patients in the discovery cohort were randomly divided in a 7:3 ratio. The study also compared thyroid tissue and blood T-cell repertoires from several Graves' hyperthyroidism patients. After sampling, hyperthyroidism patients received methimazole starting at 30 mg daily, and ophthalmopathy patients received high-dose intravenous methylprednisolone. A second multiplex PCR round built the libraries, followed by size selection and purification. The libraries were sequenced on an Illumina HiSeq2000 using paired-end 100 bp reads. SOAPnuke was used to process the raw data, removing reads that contained adapters or uncalled bases, had a mean Phred below 15, or lacked an exact match to the constant primer or identifier. COPE v1.2.5 was used to merge the high-quality paired reads, and each unique nucleotide sequence was defined as a clonotype. MiTCR v1.1 was used to align clonotypes to the IMGT TRBV, TRBD and TRBJ reference segments. Only V-J combinations with frequency above 0.0001, covering about 99% of repertoires, were analysed. The TCS score was defined as F50 (clonal expansion) divided by E x V (chaos), with BLOSUM62-based TCRdist calculated between CDR3 peptides within each V-J. Welch's t-statistics and random forest reduced 514 V-J features to roughly 13, which were used in a naive Bayes classifier (R e1071). No statistical method was used to fix the sample size in advance, and group allocation was not hidden from the investigators. According to the paper, TCR Vbeta CDR3 sequencing was carried out on some 140 peripheral blood samples, which came from 40 to 45 ophthalmopathy, around 75 hyperthyroidism and about 17 progressor patients.

Recombination linked TRBV2 to TRBJ2-1; TRBD1 could be the D gene, as 6 bases match. The specimen comprised peripheral blood mononuclear cells (PBMCs), sampled at new diagnosis, from a patient treated with antithyroid drugs. The clonotype originates from a woman under 40 with Graves disease. Donor details come from another sample of the same person, matched by shared clones. The nucleotides are TGTGCCAGCAGTGAAGAGGGGGTCTCCTACAATGAGCAGTTCTTC. This encodes CASSEEGVSYNEQFF.